This is a list of T cell receptor beta chains from one sample in a study of T cells in Graves' hyperthyroidism and ophthalmopathy. TCRdb recomputed calls from the multiplex PCR reads with MiXCR, one row per CDR3 protein. Of around 600,000 distinct CDR3 sequences listed, 14% were seen once; the top ten hold roughly 7%. The source material was blood. These receptors all come from a young woman with Graves' ophthalmopathy. CDR3s include the opening cysteine and the closing phenylalanine or tryptophan. D genes are given only for firm matches. Only part of the rows carry a size: once, few, many, or a class if the clone is expanded.

TRBV19	few	TRBD1	TRBJ2-3	TGTGCCAGTAGTCTGGGATGGGACAGATTCACAGATACGCAGTATTTT	CASSLGWDRFTDTQYF
TRBV12-3/TRBV12-4	many	TRBD1	TRBJ2-3	TGTGCCAGCAGTCCGACAGGGTTCGGTGCAGATACGCAGTATTTT	CASSPTGFGADTQYF
TRBV6-1	many	NA	TRBJ2-1	TGTGCCAGCAGTACCCGGACAGTGGGCAATGAGCAGTTCTTC	CASSTRTVGNEQFF
TRBV7-8	many	NA	TRBJ2-3	TGTGCCAGCCCCCCCCCGCAGGGCGGTTGGGTAGATACGCAGTATTTT	CASPPPQGGWVDTQYF
TRBV5-1	many	NA	TRBJ2-1	TGCGCCAGCAGCTTGGACAATAATGGTGAGCAGTTCTTC	CASSLDNNGEQFF
TRBV27	many	NA	TRBJ1-5	TGTGCCAGCAGTCCTGACAGTTATCAGCCCCAGCATTTT	CASSPDSYQPQHF
TRBV28	many	NA	TRBJ1-2	TGTGCCAGCAGTTTGACAGGTCTTGGGTATGGCTACACCTTC	CASSLTGLGYGYTF
TRBV19	once	TRBD2	TRBJ2-5	TGTGCCAGTAGTACAACGGGACTAGCAGCTGAGACCCAGTACTTC	CASSTTGLAAETQYF
TRBV7-8	many	TRBD2	TRBJ2-2	TGTGCCAGCAGCCCCCCTGCTAGCGGGGAGACCGGGGAGCTGTTTTTT	CASSPPASGETGELFF
TRBV19	NA	TRBD1	TRBJ1-5	TGTGCCAGTAGTTTCAGCGACAGGGGCAATCAGCCCCAGCATTTT	CASSFSDRGNQPQHF
TRBV20-1	NA	NA	TRBJ2-7	TGCAGTGCTAGAGCCCCGGGAGCGGCCGGCTACGAGCAGTACTTC	CSARAPGAAGYEQYF
TRBV11-3	NA	NA	TRBJ2-3	TGTGCCAGCAGCTTAGTCACGGGAGCCCGAACAGATACGCAGTATTTT	CASSLVTGARTDTQYF
TRBV10-3	many	TRBD2	TRBJ2-1	TGTGCCATCAGTGAAACGGGAGGGCAAAATGAGCAGTTCTTC	CAISETGGQNEQFF
TRBV11-2	many	NA	TRBJ1-1	TGTGCCAGCAGCTTAGATCTTGGCCTTAACCTCTTAAAGCTTCTACGGCACACTGAAGCTTTCTTT	CASSLDLGLNLLKLLRHTEAFF
TRBV12-3/TRBV12-4	NA	TRBD2	TRBJ2-7	TGTGCCAGCAGTTTCCGTACCGGGACTAGCGGGAACTACGAGCAGTACTTC	CASSFRTGTSGNYEQYF
TRBV28	NA	NA	TRBJ2-2	TGTGCCAGCAGTTTACCTCTCTCGACCGGGACGGTGAACACCGGGGAGCTGTTTTTT	CASSLPLSTGTVNTGELFF
TRBV6-5	many	NA	TRBJ2-7	TGTGCCAGCAGTTATATTAGGGGCTCCTACGAGCAGTACTTC	CASSYIRGSYEQYF
TRBV12-3/TRBV12-4	many	NA	TRBJ2-7	TGTGCCAGCAGTTTACATCCAGCAGAGACCTACGAGCAGTACTTC	CASSLHPAETYEQYF
TRBV27	many	NA	TRBJ1-5	TGTGCCAGCAGTTTTCCTCGCAAGGAATGGCAGCCCCAGCATTTT	CASSFPRKEWQPQHF
TRBV6-5	NA	NA	TRBJ2-5	TGTGCCAGCAGTTACTCCGGGCCGGAGACCCAGTACTTC	CASSYSGPETQYF